This T cell receptor beta chain was captured by sequencing in a study of blood T cell repertoires in COVID-19 (dated by TCRdb to between 2020 and 2021). About the full investigation: The collaborator samples originated in the United States, Italy and Spain and spanned the acute and convalescent phases of COVID-19. The repertoires were released in a freely available public database intended as a resource for research on the immune response to SARS-CoV-2. Samples were obtained from the ongoing ImmuneRACE study (first 160 participants) and from some 1,200 subjects provided by 6 global collaborators. The dataset comprised deeply sampled blood TCRbeta repertoires from subjects exposed to, actively infected with, or recovered from COVID-19. HLA class I and class II types, where available, came from metadata supplied by the sample provider rather than from assay-based typing. The prospective study material was composed of cDNA or gDNA derived from T cells, B-cell-depleted T cells, or PBMCs. A de-identified subject ID, COVID-19 status, age in years and sex were almost always included in the sample metadata. What the research found in general, with its limitations: How much clinical and demographic metadata was included differed by source and by participant, and the metadata was provided uncurated.

The immunoSEQ Assay, a bias-controlled multiplex PCR, was used to amplify TCRbeta CDR3 regions from genomic DNA. The original methods were these. Within the assay, amplification of reference gene primers was used to estimate how many nucleated cells each sample contained. Sequence reads were collapsed and filtered to measure the absolute abundance of every unique TCRbeta CDR3 rearrangement. For each sample, productive Simpson clonality was calculated as the square root of Simpson's diversity index over productive rearrangements. TCRdb limited this immuneACCESS table to in-frame rearrangements with V and J called. A share of clones is missing; checked studies link under half to unresolved V genes, and the rest is unexplained. V and J calls and clone size come straight from that table; D and trimming were deduced from the DNA. The sample includes more than 150,000 clones, with roughly 86% observed a single time. The ten largest clones add up to around 6.6% of the sample.

Remarks on this clone: The antigen this receptor binds is unknown. Per-nucleotide qualities are absent, and no much larger clonotype sits a single base away.

Trimming removed 6 bases from V and 9 bases from J; the gene matches leave 8 bases unexplained. The CDR3, cysteine through phenylalanine, is 14 amino acids long. Only CDR3 DNA is held: 42 bases, read in frame from base 1. CDR1 and CDR2 were assigned from the germline V gene (reference sequence) as LNHDA and SQIVND. Each collaborating institution followed its own protocols to collect whole blood in K2EDTA tubes. For TCRbeta analysis, collaborator samples were shipped as frozen whole blood, as isolated PBMCs, or as DNA extracted from either sample type. This receptor chain uses TRBV19 and TRBJ1-5, with 10 junctional bases fitting TRBD1. Specimen: peripheral blood. The TCR was taken from a man in his fifties with active or convalescent COVID-19. The DNA reads TGTGCCAGTAGGGGGACAGGGGCCCTTCGGCCCCAGCATTTT. Its protein is CASRGTGALRPQHF.